The 19 T cell receptor beta chains listed next were all sequenced from one sample in a study of cytomegalovirus exposure and HLA in healthy donors. Only in-frame clones appear in the TCRdb table, and some are missing; sequencing was by immunoSEQ multiplex PCR. The sample lists around 100,000 clones; roughly 85% were seen once. Material for sequencing was PBMCs. These receptor sequences come from a man younger than 35 in good health and CMV-seropositive.

This chain links TRBV5-4 with TRBJ2-3, with TRBD2 identical over 15 bases. Per the germline V gene, CDR1 is SGHNT and CDR2 is YYREEE (reference sequence). Trimming at V came to 2 bases and at J to 5 bases, leaving 6 bases not matched to a gene. This CDR3 spans 17 amino acids. The CDR3 loop is CASSLDPGLAGGDTQYF. DNA of the CDR3: TGTGCCAGCAGCTTAGATCCGGGACTAGCGGGGGGAGATACGCAGTATTTT.

The chain employs TRBV6-1 and TRBJ1-2, with TRBD1 identical over 7 bases. CDR1 is MNHNS, CDR2 SASEGT, per germline. Germline trimming cut 5 bases from V and 1 base from J; bases unmatched to any gene: 10. This CDR3 spans 16 amino acids. CDR3 residues: CASSKGQAALNYGYTF. The CDR3 nucleotides are TGTGCCAGCAGTAAAGGACAGGCCGCTCTTAACTATGGCTACACCTTC.

In regard to this clone: At one end, the junction sequence differs from germline, possibly due to a read error. The J gene is TRBJ2-7, the V gene TRBV5-1; 10 bases are a match to TRBD1. Germline V gene data show CDR1 as SGHRS and CDR2 as YFSETQ. The CDR3 length is 16 residues. The chain's CDR3 is CASSPDMGQGSFEQYF. The CDR3 DNA reads as TGCGCCAGCAGTCCGGATATGGGACAGGGGTCCTTCGAGCAGTACTTC.

The V call is TRBV29-1, the J call TRBJ1-4, with 7 bases fitting TRBD1. Looked up from germline, CDR1 is SQVTM and CDR2 is ANQGSEA. The CDR3 runs to 13 residues. V shed 7 bases, J shed 0 bases, and the junction held 2 bases outside the gene matches. The CDR3 DNA is TGCAGCGGCCAGGGGGCAACTAATGAAAAACTGTTTTTT. This sequence encodes CSGQGATNEKLFF.

CDR3 nucleotides: TGTGCCGGGAGGGACGGCTTCTCCTACGAGCAGTACTTC. It encodes CAGRDGFSYEQYF. The chain uses TRBV7-9 and TRBJ2-7; 7 bases line up with TRBD2. The CDR3 spans 13 residues. Trimming cost V 11 bases and J 0 bases; bases outside gene matches: 7. Germline CDR1 reads SEHNR; CDR2 reads FQNEAQ (reference sequence).

V and J are TRBV5-1 and TRBJ2-1, with 7 bases identical to TRBD2. This CDR3 contains 18 residues. Germline CDR1 and CDR2: SGHRS and YFSETQ. V was clipped by 4 bases and J by 4 bases; unmatched bases: 17. The CDR3 protein is CASSPGTMYYLEYNEQFF. CDR3 nucleotide sequence: TGCGCCAGCAGCCCAGGGACTATGTACTACCTCGAGTACAATGAGCAGTTCTTC.

This chain connects TRBV21-1 to TRBJ2-1; the D call in the table, TRBD1, was not verified against the DNA. TRBV21-1 is a known pseudogene. CDR3 length: 16 amino acids. CDR3 protein: CASSKDGQGAANEQFF. CDR3 nucleotides: TGTGCCAGCAGCAAAGATGGACAGGGGGCGGCCAATGAGCAGTTCTTC.

The chain recombines TRBV11-2 with TRBJ1-4; maybe TRBD1 (5 bases). V shed 4 bases and J shed 7 bases, with 7 bases lying between them. This CDR3 is 12 amino acids long. The germline V gene has CDR1 SGHAT and CDR2 FQNNGV. Written as DNA, the CDR3 is TGTGCCAGCAGCTCCGACAGTGAAAAACTGTTTTTT. Its translation: CASSSDSEKLFF.

The chain is built from TRBV15 and TRBJ1-4; weak D call: TRBD1 (6 bases). Germline assignment: CDR1 LNHNV and CDR2 YYDKDF (reference sequence). V lost 5 bases, J lost 8 bases, and 15 bases lay in between. This CDR3 spans 14 amino acids. The CDR3 nucleotides read TGTGCCACCAGCGAGGGGGATTTCAGGGAAAAACTGTTTTTT. Its translation: CATSEGDFREKLFF.

The chain carries TRBV11-2 and TRBJ1-4; D might be TRBD1 (6 bases). V lost 5 bases to trimming and J lost 0 bases, with 19 bases between them. Germline CDR1 and CDR2: SGHAT and FQNNGV. The CDR3 is made up of 18 amino acids. The CDR3, as DNA: TGTGCCAGCAGCGCTATGGACAGCAGGTTTGCAACTAATGAAAAACTGTTTTTT. This sequence encodes CASSAMDSRFATNEKLFF.

The chain is built from TRBV27 and TRBJ1-5; 7 bases align to TRBD1. V was pared by 3 bases and J by 3 bases, with 8 bases of the junction left unmatched. The CDR3 spans 16 residues. CDR1 MNHEY and CDR2 SMNVEV come from the germline V gene (reference sequence). The DNA of the CDR3 is TGTGCCAGCAGTTTTCGTTACAGGGGTTTCAATCAGCCCCAGCATTTT. Its protein is CASSFRYRGFNQPQHF.

The chain employs TRBV6-6 and TRBJ2-7, with D perhaps matching TRBD1 (6 bases). The CDR3 runs 13 residues. V was trimmed by 6 bases and J by 3 bases, leaving 12 bases between them. Germline V gene sequence: CDR1 MNHNY, CDR2 SVGAGI (reference sequence). The CDR3 bases are TGTGCCAGCAGGTTCAGGGGCAGCTACGAGCAGTACTTC. The encoded protein is CASRFRGSYEQYF.

The gene calls are TRBV9 and TRBJ2-2, with 9 bases identical to TRBD2. The V segment lost 4 bases and the J segment 3 bases; nucleotides outside the gene matches: 7. This CDR3 comprises 16 residues. Germline CDR1 and CDR2: SGDLS and YYNGEE. The CDR3: CASSTRGGGDTGELFF. The CDR3 region has the DNA TGTGCCAGCAGCACCCGAGGCGGGGGGGACACCGGGGAGCTGTTTTTT.

The V gene is TRBV9, the J gene TRBJ2-3, with D perhaps matching TRBD2 (5 bases). This CDR3 has 14 residues. The germline V gene encodes CDR1 SGDLS and CDR2 YYNGEE. V was shortened by 10 bases and J by 2 bases, with 17 bases between the two germline ends. CDR3 in DNA: TGTGCCTCAGGAGAGGGCGGCCCCACAGATACGCAGTATTTT. Its translation is CASGEGGPTDTQYF.

The chain couples TRBV5-1 to TRBJ1-5, with D unresolved. This CDR3 has 14 residues. CDR1 is SGHRS and CDR2 is YFSETQ in the germline V gene. V was pared by 0 bases and J by 6 bases, with 10 bases between. The CDR3 reads CASSLGGLSQPQHF. The CDR3 region has the DNA TGCGCCAGCAGCTTGGGAGGGTTAAGTCAGCCCCAGCATTTT.

The chain employs TRBV2 and TRBJ2-3; 11 bases align to TRBD2. The V segment lost 8 bases and the J segment 1 base; nucleotides outside the gene matches: 11. The length of the CDR3 is 17 residues. The germline CDR1 and CDR2 sequences are SNHLY and FYNNEI. The CDR3 region is CASRETSGIGGTDTQYF. The CDR3 DNA follows: TGTGCCAGCCGGGAGACTAGCGGGATTGGAGGCACAGATACGCAGTATTTT.

The V call is TRBV9, the J call TRBJ1-5, with D uncertain. V lost 4 bases, J lost 3 bases, and 8 bases lay in between. CDR1 is SGDLS and CDR2 is YYNGEE in the germline V gene. The CDR3 totals 13 residues. DNA of the CDR3: TGTGCCAGCAGCCCATCCCACAATCAGCCCCAGCATTTT. This codes for CASSPSHNQPQHF.

The chain couples TRBV25-1 to TRBJ2-3; no clear D gene. Between the trimmed V and J ends, which lost 0 bases and 6 bases, there was a span of 10 bases. The CDR3 sequence is 14 residues long. Germline V gene sequence: CDR1 MGHDK, CDR2 SYGVNS. CDR3 sequence (DNA): TGTGCCAGCAGTGAATATTCGGGTAGGGATACGCAGTATTTT. Protein product: CASSEYSGRDTQYF.

This clone appeared a single time. The chain carries TRBV6-5 and TRBJ2-5, with TRBD2 matching over 11 bases. After removal of 3 bases from V and 2 bases from J, the junction contained 5 bases not matched to a gene. The CDR3 extends over 16 amino acids. The germline gives CDR1 MNHEY, CDR2 SVGAGI. CDR3 nucleotide sequence: TGTGCCAGCAGTTATACCGGGACTAGCGGACAAGAGACCCAGTACTTC. Translating it yields CASSYTGTSGQETQYF.